The 13 T cell receptor beta chains in this list originate from one sample, sequenced in a study of T cells in Graves' hyperthyroidism and ophthalmopathy. Authors of the study amplified TCR beta CDR3 regions from RNA transcripts. Primed by the HTBI set, a first-round RT-PCR was run on the TCR CDR3. MiXCR, run by TCRdb on the multiplex PCR reads, gives a single entry per CDR3 protein. The data contain 600,000 to 750,000 distinct CDR3 sequences, 15% to 20% of them seen just once; the ten biggest clones take up roughly a sixth. Sequenced sample: blood. These receptors came from a man aged 50 to 60 with Graves' hyperthyroidism.

The sample holds many counts of this clonotype. The rearrangement joins TRBV7-8 to TRBJ2-1, with D perhaps matching TRBD1 or TRBD2 (5 bases each). The CDR3 has 16 amino acids. Germline V gene data show CDR1 as SGHVS and CDR2 as FQNEAQ. V dropped 5 bases and J dropped 3 bases, with 17 bases sitting between them. For the CDR3, the DNA is TGTGCCAGCAGCCTACGAAGGGACGGATACTACAATGAGCAGTTCTTC. Protein sequence: CASSLRRDGYYNEQFF. Drawing the rest from reference TRBV7-8 and TRBJ2-1, the complete variable domain is GAGVSQSPRYKVAKRGQDVALRCDPISGHVSLFWYQQALGQGPEFLTYFQNEAQLDKSGLPSDRFFAERPEGSVSTLKIQRTQQEDSAVYLCASSLRRDGYYNEQFFGPGTRLTVL.

This clonotype appeared a single time. The V gene is TRBV5-5, the J gene TRBJ1-1, with D unresolved. Trimming pared 5 bases from V and 4 bases from J, leaving 18 bases between. The length of the CDR3 is 15 residues. Looked up from germline, CDR1 is SGHKS and CDR2 is YYEKEE (reference sequence). This CDR3 is CASRLQTRGVTEAFF. In DNA form, the CDR3 reads TGTGCCAGCAGATTACAAACGCGGGGTGTCACTGAAGCTTTCTTT. The complete variable domain, with remaining parts taken from reference TRBV5-5 and TRBJ1-1, reads DAGVTQSPTHLIKTRGQQVTLRCSPISGHKSVSWYQQVLGQGPQFIFQYYEKEERGRGNFPDRFSARQFPNYSSELNVNALLLGDSALYLCASRLQTRGVTEAFFGQGTRLTVV.

This clonotype was detected ten times or more. This chain links TRBV29-1 with TRBJ2-3; 11 nucleotides line up with TRBD2. V lost 1 base and J lost 4; bases outside the gene matches: 4. Germline V CDR1 and CDR2: SQVTM, ANQGSEA. The CDR3 runs to 15 residues. The CDR3 sequence: CSVEGLAGGPDTQYF. The CDR3 coding sequence is TGCAGCGTTGAAGGCCTAGCGGGAGGTCCAGATACGCAGTATTTT.

This clonotype appeared many times. V is TRBV24-1 and J is TRBJ1-5; 9 nucleotides agree with TRBD1. CDR1 KGHDR and CDR2 SFDVKD come from the germline V gene. The CDR3 consists of 15 residues. V lost 7 bases to trimming and J lost 4 bases; unmatched junction nucleotides: 7. This CDR3 is CATRPGQGPNQPQHF. The CDR3 nucleotides read TGTGCCACCAGACCCGGACAGGGGCCTAATCAGCCCCAGCATTTT.

This clonotype was counted between two and nine times. The DNA of the CDR3 is TGCAGTGCCACGGGACTAGCGGGAAATGAGCAGTTCTTC. Translating gives CSATGLAGNEQFF. The chain combines TRBV20-1 with TRBJ2-1; TRBD2 matches at 13 bases. The CDR3 is made up of 13 amino acids. Trimming took 6 bases from V and 7 from J; bases not matched to a gene: 3. Germline-derived CDR1 and CDR2 are DFQATT and SNEGSKA (reference sequence).

This clonotype was detected a few times. This chain joins TRBV20-1 and TRBJ2-2; 9 bases are shared with TRBD2. The CDR3 runs 15 residues. V lost 5 bases to trimming and J lost 5 bases; unmatched junction nucleotides: 9. Germline CDR1 DFQATT, CDR2 SNEGSKA (reference sequence). This CDR3 is CSAPDSGRRTGELFF. In DNA, the CDR3 is TGCAGTGCTCCCGATAGCGGGAGACGGACCGGGGAGCTGTTTTTT.

This clonotype was found many times. The CDR3 reads CASSGTKSYEQYF. In nucleotides, the CDR3 is TGTGCCAGTTCCGGGACTAAGTCCTACGAGCAGTACTTC. The rearrangement uses TRBV9 and TRBJ2-7; 7 bases align to TRBD2. Germline assignment: CDR1 SGDLS and CDR2 YYNGEE. This CDR3 region has 13 residues. V was clipped by 8 bases and J by 1 base; unmatched bases: 6.

The chain recombines TRBV10-3 with TRBJ1-2; the match to TRBD1 covers 7 bases. The V gene's germline CDR1 is ENHRY and CDR2 SYGVKD. The CDR3 contains 16 residues. The ends lost 0 bases at V and 5 bases at J; junction bases unmatched: 9. The CDR3: CAISESVWTGVYGYTF. The CDR3 region has the DNA TGTGCCATCAGTGAGTCTGTGTGGACAGGTGTGTATGGCTACACCTTC.

The V and J genes are TRBV6-2 or TRBV6-3 and TRBJ2-7; 10 bases are a match to TRBD2. This CDR3 has 15 amino acids. Germline V gene sequence: CDR1 MNHEY, CDR2 SVGEGT. V trimming: 7 bases; J trimming: 3 bases; junction bases outside the gene matches: 9. The CDR3 nucleotides read TGTGCCAGCAAAACCGGGACTAGCGAGATCTACGAGCAGTACTTC. It translates to CASKTGTSEIYEQYF.

For this clonotype: The junction departs from the called germline gene at one end, perhaps through a read error. This chain links TRBV6-2 or TRBV6-3 with TRBJ1-1, with TRBD1 matching over 7 bases. Per the germline V gene, CDR1 is MNHEY and CDR2 is SVGEGT. The CDR3 has 15 residues. CDR3 sequence (DNA): TGTGCCAGCAGTAATGAAGGGACAGATAACACTGAAGCTTACTTT. It specifies CASSNEGTDNTEAYF.

This clonotype was detected only a few times. Possible read error: a much larger clone is one base away. The gene calls are TRBV12-3 or TRBV12-4 and TRBJ1-6; TRBD1 agrees at 7 bases. The CDR3 extends over 16 amino acids. Unmatched junction bases numbered 15, after V lost 6 bases and J lost 10 bases. The chain's CDR3 is CASRTHDRVSSSPLHF. The CDR3 DNA reads as TGTGCCAGCAGGACTCATGACAGGGTATCCTCCTCACCCCTCCACTTT.

This clonotype has only a few counts. The chain carries TRBV18 and TRBJ2-7; 9 nucleotides agree with TRBD1. CDR1 KGHSH and CDR2 LQKENI come from the germline V gene. The V segment lost 3 bases and the J segment 5 bases; nucleotides outside the gene matches: 5. The CDR3 has 14 residues. This chain's CDR3 is CASSPGTGRDEQYF. CDR3 coding DNA: TGTGCCAGCTCACCGGGGACAGGGCGCGACGAGCAGTACTTC.

The rearrangement uses TRBV28 and TRBJ2-3, with TRBD1 identical over 7 bases. Germline CDR1 reads MDHEN; CDR2 reads SYDVKM. The ends lost 7 bases at V and 4 bases at J; junction bases unmatched: 14. The CDR3 is 16 residues long. The CDR3 spells CASTRPTGKGSDTQYF. The CDR3 DNA sequence: TGTGCCAGCACCCGTCCGACAGGGAAGGGTTCAGATACGCAGTATTTT.